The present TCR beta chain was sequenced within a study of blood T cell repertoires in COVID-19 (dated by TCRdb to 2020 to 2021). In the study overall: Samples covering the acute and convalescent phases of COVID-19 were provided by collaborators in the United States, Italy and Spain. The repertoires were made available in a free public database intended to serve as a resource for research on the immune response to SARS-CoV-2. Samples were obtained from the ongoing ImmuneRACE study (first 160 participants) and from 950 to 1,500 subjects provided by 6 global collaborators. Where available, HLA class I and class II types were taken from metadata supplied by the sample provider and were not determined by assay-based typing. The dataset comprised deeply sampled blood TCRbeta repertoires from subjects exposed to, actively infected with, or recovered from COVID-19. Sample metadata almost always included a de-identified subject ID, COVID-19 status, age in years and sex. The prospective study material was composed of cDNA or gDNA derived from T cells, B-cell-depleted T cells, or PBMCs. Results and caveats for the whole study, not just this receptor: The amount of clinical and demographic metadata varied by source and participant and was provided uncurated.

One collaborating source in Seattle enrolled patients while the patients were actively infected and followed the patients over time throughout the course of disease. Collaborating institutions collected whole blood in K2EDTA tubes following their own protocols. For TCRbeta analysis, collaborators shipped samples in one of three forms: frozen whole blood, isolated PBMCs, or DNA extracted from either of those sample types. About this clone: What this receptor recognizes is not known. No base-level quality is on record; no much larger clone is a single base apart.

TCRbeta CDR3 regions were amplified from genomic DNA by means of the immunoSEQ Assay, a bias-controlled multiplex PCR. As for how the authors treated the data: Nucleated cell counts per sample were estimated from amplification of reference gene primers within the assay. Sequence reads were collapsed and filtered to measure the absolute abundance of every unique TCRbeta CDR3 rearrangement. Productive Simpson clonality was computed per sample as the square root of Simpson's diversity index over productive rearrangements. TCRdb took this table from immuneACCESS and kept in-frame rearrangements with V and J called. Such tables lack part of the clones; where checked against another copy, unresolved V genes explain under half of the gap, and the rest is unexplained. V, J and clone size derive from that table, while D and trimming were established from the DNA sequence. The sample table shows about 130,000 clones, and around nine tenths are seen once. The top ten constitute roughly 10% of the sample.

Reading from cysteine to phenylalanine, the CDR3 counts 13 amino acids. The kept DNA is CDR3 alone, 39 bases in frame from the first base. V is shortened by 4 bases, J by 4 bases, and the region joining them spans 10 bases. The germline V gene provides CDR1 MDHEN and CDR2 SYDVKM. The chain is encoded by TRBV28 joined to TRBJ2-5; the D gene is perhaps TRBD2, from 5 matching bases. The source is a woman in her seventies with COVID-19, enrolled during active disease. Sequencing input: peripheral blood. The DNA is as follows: TGTGCCAGCAGTTCTACTAGGCGAGAGACCCAGTACTTC. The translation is CASSSTRRETQYF.